This TCR beta chain was sequenced in a study of shared clonotypes between healthy human individuals. Generated by immunoSEQ multiplex PCR, the TCRdb table keeps only in-frame clones and is missing some. The data show 760,000 or so clones, about 96% seen once. Selected positively for CCR7 and CD45RO-negative, naive CD8 cells excluded terminally differentiated effector memory CD45RA+ cells. The sequenced material came from naive CD8+ T cells sorted from blood. The TCR originated in a man aged 30 to 39 in good health.

The CDR3 region is CASSFYSGSLETQYF. CDR3 in DNA: TGCGCCAGCAGCTTCTATAGCGGGAGTCTAGAGACCCAGTACTTC. This chain uses TRBV5-1 with TRBJ2-5; 9 nucleotides agree with TRBD2. Germline V gene data show CDR1 as SGHRS and CDR2 as YFSETQ. The CDR3 extends over 15 amino acids. After removal of 2 bases from V and 4 bases from J, the junction contained 6 bases not matched to a gene.